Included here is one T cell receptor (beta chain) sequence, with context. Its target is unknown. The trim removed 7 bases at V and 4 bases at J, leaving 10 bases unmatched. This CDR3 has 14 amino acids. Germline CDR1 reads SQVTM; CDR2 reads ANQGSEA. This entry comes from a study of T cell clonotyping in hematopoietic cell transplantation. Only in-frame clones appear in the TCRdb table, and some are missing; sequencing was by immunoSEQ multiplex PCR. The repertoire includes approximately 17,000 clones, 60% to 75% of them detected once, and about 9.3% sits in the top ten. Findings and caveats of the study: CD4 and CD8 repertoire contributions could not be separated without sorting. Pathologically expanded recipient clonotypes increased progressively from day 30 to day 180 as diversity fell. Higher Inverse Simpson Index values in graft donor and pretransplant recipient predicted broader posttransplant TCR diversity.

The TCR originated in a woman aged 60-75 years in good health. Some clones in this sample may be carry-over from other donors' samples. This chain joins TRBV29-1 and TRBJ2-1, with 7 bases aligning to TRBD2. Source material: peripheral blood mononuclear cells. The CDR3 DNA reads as TGCAGCGCAGAGGTGGCTAGCGGATACAATGAGCAGTTCTTC. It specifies CSAEVASGYNEQFF.